A single sample gave rise to the 27 T cell receptor beta chains below, sequenced in a study of HIV-infected children after antiretroviral therapy interruption. A 3' RACE protocol on RNA, with unique molecular identifiers, produced the TCR library. TCRdb re-called the 3' RACE reads through MiXCR, storing one row per CDR3 protein. This sample has more than 75,000 distinct CDR3 sequences, with about 7% found just once. As for treatment: PENTA 11 planned treatment interruption arm or continuous ART arm. Sequenced here: CD45RA+ CD4+ T cells from PBMCs, pooled from several time points, sampled from a donor given antiretroviral therapy, either interrupted or continuous. The subset denotes: naive CD4+ CD45RA+ CD45RO- T cells. The receptor set was obtained from a pool of human donors with HIV.

The chain employs TRBV6-5 and TRBJ1-1, with a possible D match to TRBD1 (6 bases). The V end lost 5 bases, the J end lost 3 bases, and 16 bases lay between the germline ends. Germline values: CDR1 MNHEY, CDR2 SVGAGI. The CDR3 length is 15 residues. The CDR3 here is CASSPGTGYDTEAFF. CDR3 DNA: TGTGCCAGCAGTCCGGGAACAGGGTACGACACTGAAGCTTTCTTT.

CDR3 sequence reads: CASSESRGLAAKNIQYF. The CDR3 DNA reads TGCGCCAGCAGTGAGTCTAGGGGGCTAGCGGCCAAAAACATTCAGTACTTC. The chain has TRBV10-2 and TRBJ2-4, with D possibly matching TRBD1 (7 bases). This CDR3 comprises 17 residues. CDR1 is WSHSY, CDR2 SAAADI, per germline. V was trimmed by 0 bases and J by 1 base, leaving 13 bases between them.

There are many counts of this clonotype. CDR3 region: CASSPGQDNQPQHF. DNA of the CDR3: TGTGCCAGCAGTCCGGGACAGGACAATCAGCCCCAGCATTTT. The rearrangement joins TRBV12-3 or TRBV12-4 to TRBJ1-5; 8 nucleotides align to TRBD1. The CDR3 is 14 amino acids. V lost 5 bases and J lost 3; bases outside the gene matches: 3.

There are many counts of this clonotype. V is TRBV3-1 and J is TRBJ2-3; D ambiguous. Germline CDR1 and CDR2: LGHDT and YNNKEL (reference sequence). V lost 4 bases to trimming and J lost 6 bases, with 14 bases between them. The CDR3 extends over 14 amino acids. Here the CDR3 reads CASSRTQRADTQYF. CDR3 sequence (DNA): TGTGCCAGCAGCCGCACACAGCGAGCCGATACGCAGTATTTT.

This clonotype has at least ten counts. The chain links TRBV19 to TRBJ2-7, with 8 bases that match TRBD1. V shed 5 bases, J shed 0 bases, and the junction held 3 bases outside the gene matches. In germline, CDR1 is LNHDA, CDR2 SQIVND (reference sequence). The CDR3 extends over 14 amino acids. The CDR3: CASSPTGVSYEQYF. The CDR3 nucleotides read TGTGCCAGTAGTCCGACAGGGGTCTCCTACGAGCAGTACTTC.

This clonotype has a count of ten or more. V usage is TRBV7-8 and J usage is TRBJ2-1; D is uncertain. Between the trimmed V and J ends, which lost 8 bases and 3 bases, there was a span of 14 bases. The length of the CDR3 is 14 residues. Germline values: CDR1 SGHVS, CDR2 FQNEAQ. CDR3 sequence: CASRQAALYNEQFF. For the CDR3, the DNA is TGTGCCAGCCGTCAGGCGGCACTCTACAATGAGCAGTTCTTC.

This clonotype was counted many times. The rearrangement uses TRBV18 and TRBJ2-3; D might be TRBD1 (6 bases). Trimming took 3 bases from V and 4 from J, leaving 11 bases between them. The germline V gene has CDR1 KGHSH and CDR2 LQKENI. The CDR3 loop spans 14 amino acids. In DNA form, the CDR3 reads TGTGCCAGCTCACCCCTGGGGGCTTCAGATACGCAGTATTTT. Protein: CASSPLGASDTQYF.

This clonotype was picked up a small number of times. The V and J genes are TRBV6-5 and TRBJ2-5; D possibly corresponds to TRBD2 (5 bases). The CDR3 is 14 amino acids. Germline CDR1 is MNHEY and CDR2 is SVGAGI. V was shortened by 5 bases and J by 4 bases, with 14 bases between the two germline ends. The CDR3 loop is CASSRSGGGETQYF. The DNA for the CDR3 is TGTGCCAGCAGTCGATCAGGTGGAGGAGAGACCCAGTACTTC.

This clonotype appeared many times. The chain uses TRBV4-1 and TRBJ1-3; TRBD1 agrees at 9 bases. Per the germline V gene, CDR1 is MGHRA and CDR2 is YSYEKL. Losses at the gene ends were 4 bases for V and 0 bases for J; bases not matched to a gene: 13. The CDR3 runs 19 residues. CDR3 sequence (DNA): TGCGCCAGCAGCCGGGGACAGGGCCTTTCCGGAGTCTCTGGAAACACCATATATTTT. Its protein product is CASSRGQGLSGVSGNTIYF.

This clonotype was detected many times. The rearrangement uses TRBV7-2 and TRBJ1-6; a possible D gene is TRBD1 (6 bases). Germline values: CDR1 SGHTA, CDR2 FQGNSA. CDR3 length: 13 residues. Trimming stripped 6 bases from V and 9 bases from J, with 12 bases between. The CDR3 nucleotides read TGTGCCAGCAGGACGGACAGTTTTTCACCCCTCCACTTT. This codes for CASRTDSFSPLHF.

The rearrangement links TRBV7-2 to TRBJ2-3; 9 nucleotides agree with TRBD1. Germline CDR1 is SGHTA and CDR2 is FQGNSA. J gave up 0 bases and V 5 bases, and 6 bases lay outside the gene matches. The CDR3 length is 16 residues. CDR3 DNA sequence: TGTGCCAGCAGCACCGGGACAGGGAGTAGCACAGATACGCAGTATTTT. It specifies CASSTGTGSSTDTQYF. The whole variable domain, filled in from reference TRBV7-2 and TRBJ2-3, reads GAGVSQSPSNKVTEKGKDVELRCDPISGHTALYWYRQSLGQGLEFLIYFQGNSAPDKSGLPSDRFSAERTGGSVSTLTIQRTQQEDSAVYLCASSTGTGSSTDTQYFGPGTRLTVL.

This clonotype came up many times. The chain links TRBV30 to TRBJ1-1; D possibly corresponds to TRBD1 (5 bases). The CDR3 spans 15 residues. CDR1 GTSNPN and CDR2 SVGIG come from the germline V gene (reference sequence). V lost 0 bases, J lost 7 bases, and 18 bases lay in between. CDR3 nucleotides: TGTGCCTGGAGTGTACAAGGGGCCCTGCGCCATGAAGCTTTCTTT. Translated, it gives CAWSVQGALRHEAFF.

This clonotype was observed a few times. This chain links TRBV5-1 with TRBJ2-3; D may correspond to TRBD1 or TRBD2 (5 bases each). This CDR3 is built from 13 residues. Germline V gene sequence: CDR1 SGHRS, CDR2 YFSETQ. Trimming removed 4 bases from V and 1 base from J, with 7 bases in between. DNA for the CDR3: TGCGCCAGCAGCAAGGGACGCACAGATACGCAGTATTTT. Protein sequence: CASSKGRTDTQYF.

This clonotype was observed at least ten times. The rearrangement joins TRBV6-1 to TRBJ1-2; 10 nucleotides match TRBD1. CDR1 is MNHNS, CDR2 SASEGT, per germline. Trimming cost V 6 bases and J 1 base; bases outside gene matches: 2. This CDR3 region has 14 residues. CDR3 bases: TGTGCCAGCAGCCGGGACAGGGGTAACTATGGCTACACCTTC. It yields the protein CASSRDRGNYGYTF.

In this sample, this clonotype turned up once. A single base separates this from a much larger clone, so it may be a read error. The chain joins TRBV7-2 to TRBJ2-7; the D gene is possibly TRBD1 (6 bases). The length of the CDR3 is 14 residues. The V end was cut by 7 bases, the J end by 0 bases, with 13 bases between. Germline V gene data show CDR1 as SGHTA and CDR2 as FQGNSA. The CDR3 sequence is CASTPRQASYEQYF. The DNA for the CDR3 is TGTGCCAGCACCCCCCGACAGGCCTCCTACGAGCAGTACTTC.

The V and J genes are TRBV20-1 and TRBJ2-7; D possibly corresponds to TRBD1 (6 bases). The CDR3 is 13 amino acids. Trimming removed 6 bases at V and 3 bases at J, with 15 bases between. Germline V gene sequence: CDR1 DFQATT, CDR2 SNEGSKA (reference sequence). CDR3 sequence reads: CSAQTGGNYEQYF. Written as DNA, the CDR3 is TGCAGTGCCCAGACAGGTGGCAACTACGAGCAGTACTTC.

This clonotype was seen repeatedly, ten times or more. The rearrangement joins TRBV2 to TRBJ2-7; TRBD2 is a possible D gene (6 bases). Trimming left V 9 bases short and J 3 bases short, with 18 bases between. CDR1 SNHLY and CDR2 FYNNEI come from the germline V gene. The CDR3 is 14 amino acids. The chain's CDR3 is CARTQGRGNYEQYF. Here the CDR3 DNA reads TGTGCCAGAACCCAAGGGCGGGGCAACTACGAGCAGTACTTC. The full variable domain, its missing parts supplied by reference TRBV2 and TRBJ2-7, is EPEVTQTPSHQVTQMGQEVILRCVPISNHLYFYWYRQILGQKVEFLVSFYNNEISEKSEIFDDQFSVERPDGSNFTLKIRSTKLEDSAMYFCARTQGRGNYEQYFGPGTRLTVT.

This clonotype was detected ten times or more. The chain uses TRBV19 and TRBJ2-2; TRBD1 matches 11 bases. J was trimmed by 6 bases and V by 5 bases; bases with no gene match: 5. The CDR3 spans 15 residues. CDR1 LNHDA and CDR2 SQIVND come from the germline V gene (reference sequence). The CDR3 sequence is CASSPGTGGAGELFF. CDR3 nucleotides: TGTGCCAGTAGTCCCGGGACAGGGGGGGCCGGGGAGCTGTTTTTT.

This clonotype was observed a few times. The chain recombines TRBV5-1 with TRBJ2-5; D may match TRBD1 or TRBD2 (6 bases each). The CDR3 consists of 15 residues. Germline-derived CDR1 and CDR2 are SGHRS and YFSETQ. With 3 bases removed from V and 2 bases from J, the gap between germline ends came to 14 bases. CDR3 DNA: TGCGCCAGCAGCTCCAACCGGGGGACACAAGAGACCCAGTACTTC. Amino acids: CASSSNRGTQETQYF. The full variable domain, rest sourced from reference TRBV5-1 and TRBJ2-5, is KAGVTQTPRYLIKTRGQQVTLSCSPISGHRSVSWYQQTPGQGLQFLFEYFSETQRNKGNFPGRFSGRQFSNSRSEMNVSTLELGDSALYLCASSSNRGTQETQYFGPGTRLLVL.

CDR3 in DNA: TGTGCCAGTAGTATACAGGTTCGGGACTATGGCTACACCTTC. This gives the protein CASSIQVRDYGYTF. This rearrangement joins TRBV19 to TRBJ1-2; D is unresolved. V dropped 2 bases and J dropped 3 bases, with 10 bases sitting between them. Germline V lookup: CDR1 LNHDA, CDR2 SQIVND (reference sequence). The CDR3 loop spans 14 amino acids.

About this clonotype itself: The missing conserved phenylalanine or tryptophan at the end of this CDR3 makes a read error likely. It is unclear where the CDR3 begins or ends on the DNA, so no DNA is shown, and the CDR3 is as TCRdb lists it. The rearrangement links TRBV7-9 to TRBJ1-1. Per the germline V gene, CDR1 is SEHNR and CDR2 is FQNEAQ (reference sequence). Including both end residues, the CDR3 is 12 amino acids long. The CDR3 spells CASSLDLYDKYV.

This clonotype was detected ten times or more. The chain is built from TRBV28 and TRBJ2-4, with 10 bases matching TRBD1. Germline CDR1 is MDHEN and CDR2 is SYDVKM. This CDR3 is built from 16 residues. Germline trimming cut 5 bases from V and 5 bases from J; bases unmatched to any gene: 9. CDR3 region: CASSQLPGTGENIQYF. The CDR3 coding sequence is TGTGCCAGCAGTCAGCTACCCGGGACAGGGGAAAACATTCAGTACTTC.

In this sample, this clonotype turned up many times. The rearrangement uses TRBV12-3 or TRBV12-4 and TRBJ1-1; D is ambiguous. V lost 6 bases and J lost 5, with 13 bases in between. CDR3 length equals 13 residues. CDR3 nucleotides: TGTGCCAGCAGCCCACCAGTTCGGACTGAAGCTTTCTTT. Protein product: CASSPPVRTEAFF.

This clonotype was found many times. This rearrangement joins TRBV7-9 to TRBJ2-7; possible D gene TRBD2, 5 bases. Germline V lookup: CDR1 SEHNR, CDR2 FQNEAQ (reference sequence). Trimming shortened V by 5 bases and J by 5 bases, and 10 bases separated the two germline ends. The CDR3 totals 12 residues. The CDR3 spells CASSPRRNEQYF. The CDR3 DNA reads TGTGCCAGCAGCCCCCGGAGGAACGAGCAGTACTTC.

This clonotype showed up many times. This chain links TRBV5-4 with TRBJ2-5, with D perhaps matching TRBD2 (6 bases). From germline, CDR1 is SGHNT and CDR2 YYREEE (reference sequence). V lost 5 bases, J lost 2 bases, and 13 bases lay in between. The CDR3 has 14 amino acids. Here the CDR3 reads CASRIAASQETQYF. The CDR3 region has the DNA TGTGCCAGCAGGATAGCGGCCTCACAAGAGACCCAGTACTTC.

This clonotype has at least ten counts. This sequence joins TRBV5-1 and TRBJ2-3; 13 nucleotides match TRBD2. Germline trimming cut 4 bases from V and 2 bases from J; bases unmatched to any gene: 4. CDR1 SGHRS and CDR2 YFSETQ come from the germline V gene. This CDR3 comprises 16 residues. The CDR3 here is CASSTTSGGTTDTQYF. The CDR3 nucleotides read TGCGCCAGCAGCACGACTAGCGGGGGGACCACAGATACGCAGTATTTT.

The genes are TRBV12-3 or TRBV12-4 and TRBJ2-7; D might be TRBD2 (6 bases). The V end lost 8 bases, the J end lost 1 base, and 9 bases lay between the germline ends. The CDR3 is 12 amino acids. This chain's CDR3 is CASAGPSYEQYF. CDR3 nucleotides: TGTGCCAGCGCGGGGCCATCCTACGAGCAGTACTTC.